Detailed here is one T cell receptor beta chain. Its matching antigen is unknown. This sample is drawn from a study of CD8+ T cells in alopecia areata. Study in general: Treatment with tofacitinib (6 to 18 months) was followed by 6 months off drug.

Specified treatment: oral pan-JAK inhibitor, 5-10 mg twice daily. The investigators collected lesional scalp punch biopsies and peripheral blood from alopecia areata patients. Germline V CDR1 and CDR2: MNHEY, SMNVEV (reference sequence). This CDR3 region has 13 residues. V shed 0 bases and J shed 2 bases, with 4 bases lying between them. RNA, once extracted, was reverse transcribed into cDNA for use as the sequencing template. Measured with immunoSEQ multiplex PCR; TCRdb has only the in-frame clones, and not every one. The sample lists about 110,000 clones, about four fifths occurring once. Study results and caveats: Affected scalp, especially in alopecia totalis/universalis, had a higher clonality than normal scalp did.

The sequence derives from a human donor with alopecia areata. Sequences were derived from CD8+ T cells sorted from blood, sampled at week 24, from a patient treated with tofacitinib. This rearrangement joins TRBV27 to TRBJ1-2; no firm D call. This CDR3 reads CASSLSTNYGYTF. In DNA form, the CDR3 reads TGTGCCAGCAGTTTATCGACCAACTATGGCTACACCTTC.